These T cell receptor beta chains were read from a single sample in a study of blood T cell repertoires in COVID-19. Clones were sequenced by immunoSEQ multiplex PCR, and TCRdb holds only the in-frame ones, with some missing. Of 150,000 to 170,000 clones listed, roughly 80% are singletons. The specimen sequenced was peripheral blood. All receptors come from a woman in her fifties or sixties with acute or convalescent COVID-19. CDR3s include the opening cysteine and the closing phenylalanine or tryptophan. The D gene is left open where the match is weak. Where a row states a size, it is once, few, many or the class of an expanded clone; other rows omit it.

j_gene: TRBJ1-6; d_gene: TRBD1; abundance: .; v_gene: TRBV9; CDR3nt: TGTGCCAGCAGCGTCACAGGGGGTCTAACTAATTCACCCCTCCACTTT; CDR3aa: CASSVTGGLTNSPLHF
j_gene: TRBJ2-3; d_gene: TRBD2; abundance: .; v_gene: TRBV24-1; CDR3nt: TGTGCCACCAGTGACCCTAGCGGGGGGGCCCCAGATACGCAGTATTTT; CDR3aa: CATSDPSGGAPDTQYF
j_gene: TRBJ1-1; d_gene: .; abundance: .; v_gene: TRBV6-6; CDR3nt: TGTGCCAGCAGTTATACAGAAGCGGACACTGAAGCTTTCTTT; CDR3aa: CASSYTEADTEAFF
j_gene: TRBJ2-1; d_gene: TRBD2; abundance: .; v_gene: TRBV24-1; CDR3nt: TGTGCCACTAGCGGGGTCGGCAATGAGCAGTTCTTC; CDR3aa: CATSGVGNEQFF
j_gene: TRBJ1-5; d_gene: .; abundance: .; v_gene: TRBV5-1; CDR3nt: TGCGCCAGCAGCTTGGAGGGGGAAGGGCGTCAGCCCCAGCATTTT; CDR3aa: CASSLEGEGRQPQHF
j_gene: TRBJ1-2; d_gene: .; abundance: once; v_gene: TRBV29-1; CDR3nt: TGCAGCGTAGCCACAGGGATAGAAGGCTACACCTTC; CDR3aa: CSVATGIEGYTF
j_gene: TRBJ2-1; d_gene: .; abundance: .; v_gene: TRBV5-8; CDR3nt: TGTGCCAGCAGCTCAAACAGGAATACCTACAATGAGCAGTTCTTC; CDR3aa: CASSSNRNTYNEQFF
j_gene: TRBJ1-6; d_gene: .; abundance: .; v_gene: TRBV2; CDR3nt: TGTGCCAGCAGTGAAGCGCACTCTAAGGGGACACCCCTCCACTTT; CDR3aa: CASSEAHSKGTPLHF
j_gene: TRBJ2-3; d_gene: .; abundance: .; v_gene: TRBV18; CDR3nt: TGTGCCAGCTCACCACCCGGAGGGGATACGCAGTATTTT; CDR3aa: CASSPPGGDTQYF
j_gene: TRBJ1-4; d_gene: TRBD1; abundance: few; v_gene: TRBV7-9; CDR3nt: TGTGCCAGCAGCTTAGCTACAGGGGGTTTAAGTGAAAAACTGTTTTTT; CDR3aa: CASSLATGGLSEKLFF
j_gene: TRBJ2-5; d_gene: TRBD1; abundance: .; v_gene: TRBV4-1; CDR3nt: TGCGCCAGCAGCCAGGGACAGGGGAGACAAGAGACCCAGTACTTC; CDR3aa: CASSQGQGRQETQYF
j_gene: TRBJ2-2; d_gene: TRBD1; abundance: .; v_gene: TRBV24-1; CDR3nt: TGTGCCACCAGTCCAGGGGGCTTTGGGACCGGGGAGCTGTTTTTT; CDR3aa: CATSPGGFGTGELFF
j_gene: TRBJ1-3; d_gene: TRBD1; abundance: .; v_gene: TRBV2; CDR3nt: TGTGCCACCAACGACAGGGCTGGAAACACCATATATTTT; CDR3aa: CATNDRAGNTIYF
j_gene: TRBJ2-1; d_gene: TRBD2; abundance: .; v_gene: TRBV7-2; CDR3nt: TGTGCCAGCAGCTTAGATCATTGGCGGGGGGACCTTTACAATGAGCAGTTCTTC; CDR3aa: CASSLDHWRGDLYNEQFF
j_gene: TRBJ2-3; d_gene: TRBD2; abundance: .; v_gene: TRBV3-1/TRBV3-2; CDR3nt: TGTGCCAGCAGCCTGCTAGCGGGGGCTACAGATACGCAGTATTTT; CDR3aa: CASSLLAGATDTQYF
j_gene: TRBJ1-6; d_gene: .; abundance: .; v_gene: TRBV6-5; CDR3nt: TGTGCCAGCAGTACGGGACTTAATAATTCACCCCTCCACTTT; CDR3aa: CASSTGLNNSPLHF
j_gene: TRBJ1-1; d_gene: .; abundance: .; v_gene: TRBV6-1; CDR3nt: TGTGCCAGCAGTGATCCGGGGAGGCCGAACACTGAAGCTTTCTTT; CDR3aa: CASSDPGRPNTEAFF
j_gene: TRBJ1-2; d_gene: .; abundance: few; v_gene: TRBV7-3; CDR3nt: TGTGCCAGCAGCCAGCAGGCGGGGTATGGCTACACCTTC; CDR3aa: CASSQQAGYGYTF
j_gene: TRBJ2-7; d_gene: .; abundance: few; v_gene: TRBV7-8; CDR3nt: TGTGCCAGCAGCAAACAACAGGGTTCCTACGAGCAGTACTTC; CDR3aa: CASSKQQGSYEQYF
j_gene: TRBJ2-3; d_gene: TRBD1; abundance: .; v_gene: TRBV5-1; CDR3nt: TGCGCCAGCAGCACGGGACAGGGGATTGGAGATACGCAGTATTTT; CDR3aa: CASSTGQGIGDTQYF
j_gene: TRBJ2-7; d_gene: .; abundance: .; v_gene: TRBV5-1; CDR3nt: TGCGCCAGCAGCCCGGGGACAATCACCTCCTACGAGCAGTACTTC; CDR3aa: CASSPGTITSYEQYF
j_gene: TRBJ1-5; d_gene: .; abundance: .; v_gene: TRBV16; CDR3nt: TGTGCCAGCAGCGCCCCAGGGAGCAATCAGCCCCAGCATTTT; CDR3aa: CASSAPGSNQPQHF
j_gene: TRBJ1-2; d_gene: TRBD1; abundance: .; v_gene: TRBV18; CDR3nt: TGTGCCAGCTCACCGGGGACAGAATATGGTGGCTACACCTTC; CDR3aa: CASSPGTEYGGYTF
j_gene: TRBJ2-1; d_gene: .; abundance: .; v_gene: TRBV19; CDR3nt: TGTGCCAGTAGTGACCCTCGGGGCGGGGTCGGTTCCGATGAGCAGTTCTTC; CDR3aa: CASSDPRGGVGSDEQFF
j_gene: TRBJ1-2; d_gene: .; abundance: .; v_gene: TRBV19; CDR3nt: TGTGCCAGTAGTAGGCGCTCCTTCGGGGGCTACACCTTC; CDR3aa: CASSRRSFGGYTF
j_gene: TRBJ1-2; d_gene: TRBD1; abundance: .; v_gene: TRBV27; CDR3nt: TGTGCCAGCAGTCGACAGGGGGCGCGAGGCTATGGCTACACCTTC; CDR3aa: CASSRQGARGYGYTF
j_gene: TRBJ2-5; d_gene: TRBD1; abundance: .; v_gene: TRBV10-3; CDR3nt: TGTGCCATCAGAGGGACAGGGGAAGAGACCCAGTACTTC; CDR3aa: CAIRGTGEETQYF
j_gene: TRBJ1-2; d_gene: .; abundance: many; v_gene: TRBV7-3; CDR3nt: TGTGCCAGCAGCGAGCCCGGCGGGGTTGGCTACACCTTC; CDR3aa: CASSEPGGVGYTF
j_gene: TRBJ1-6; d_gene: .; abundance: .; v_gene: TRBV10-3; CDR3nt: TGTGCCATCAGTGAGTCCCAGGGAGGCTATAATTCACCCCTCCACTTT; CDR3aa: CAISESQGGYNSPLHF
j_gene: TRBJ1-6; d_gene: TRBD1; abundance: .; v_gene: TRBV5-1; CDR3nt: TGCGCCAGCAGCTTGGCCGTGACAGGGGCCTATAATTCACCCCTCCACTTT; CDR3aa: CASSLAVTGAYNSPLHF
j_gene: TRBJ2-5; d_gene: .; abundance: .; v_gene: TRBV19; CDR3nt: TGTGCCACTGGGAGGGGGCAAGAGACCCAGTACTTC; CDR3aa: CATGRGQETQYF
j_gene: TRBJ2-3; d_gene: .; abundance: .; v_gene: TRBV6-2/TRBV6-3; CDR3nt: TGTGCCAGCAGCCCAGCAGGTAGCGAGCCTGAGGCAGATACGCAGTATTTT; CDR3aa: CASSPAGSEPEADTQYF
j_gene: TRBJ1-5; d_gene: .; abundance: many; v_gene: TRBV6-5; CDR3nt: TGTGCCAGCAGTTACTCCGCAGGGCACCAGCCCCAGCATTTT; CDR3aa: CASSYSAGHQPQHF
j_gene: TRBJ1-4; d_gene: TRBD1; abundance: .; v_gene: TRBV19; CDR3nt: TGTGCCAGTAGTTCCGACAGGGGTGGTGAAAAACTGTTTTTT; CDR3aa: CASSSDRGGEKLFF
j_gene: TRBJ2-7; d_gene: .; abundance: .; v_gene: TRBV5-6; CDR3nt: TGTGCCAGCAGCTCGACCCCTAGCTCCTACGAGCAGTACTTC; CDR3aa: CASSSTPSSYEQYF